Below, 13 T cell receptor beta chains from the same sample are listed, as sequenced in a study of T cell responses to AZD1222 COVID-19 vaccine. Clones were read by immunoSEQ multiplex PCR, and TCRdb kept only the in-frame ones, dropping some. The profile shows roughly 120,000 clones, 92% of them singletons. The sample here was peripheral blood, taken 28 days after the second AZD1222 dose. All receptors derive from an adult who received the AZD1222 COVID-19 vaccine.

The chain uses TRBV5-4 and TRBJ2-7, with a possible D match to TRBD2 (6 bases). The germline gives CDR1 SGHNT, CDR2 YYREEE (reference sequence). V gave up 2 bases and J gave up 4 bases, with 13 bases separating them. CDR3 length: 14 residues. CDR3: CASSLGSGSYEQYF. In DNA, the CDR3 is TGTGCCAGCAGCTTAGGTAGCGGTTCTTACGAGCAGTACTTC.

Many counts were recorded for this clone. J is TRBJ1-1 and V is TRBV19, with 7 bases aligning to TRBD1. Germline V CDR1 and CDR2: LNHDA, SQIVND (reference sequence). The CDR3 has 13 amino acids. Trimming took 7 bases from V and 6 from J; bases not matched to a gene: 8. The CDR3 sequence is CASTNRGWSEAFF. CDR3 in DNA: TGTGCCAGTACCAACAGGGGTTGGTCTGAAGCTTTCTTT.

V usage is TRBV30 and J usage is TRBJ2-2, with D uncertain. CDR3 length: 12 residues. From germline, CDR1 is GTSNPN and CDR2 SVGIG (reference sequence). Trimming stripped 1 base from V and 7 bases from J, with 7 bases between. The DNA of the CDR3 is TGTGCCTGGAGTGCGGGTATCGGGGAGCTGTTTTTT. Translated: CAWSAGIGELFF.

The chain joins TRBV6-1 to TRBJ2-7; a weak D match, TRBD1 (5 bases). Germline CDR1 is MNHNS and CDR2 is SASEGT. This CDR3 is 20 amino acids long. V lost 3 bases to trimming and J lost 5 bases, with 32 bases between them. The CDR3 nucleotides read TGTGCCAGCAGTGAGGTACCCCTGGTCCCCCCAAGCAGGGTTCGACACGAGCAGTACTTC. Its protein is CASSEVPLVPPSRVRHEQYF.

The chain combines TRBV2 with TRBJ2-1; a possible D gene is TRBD2 (7 bases). Germline V gives CDR1 SNHLY, CDR2 FYNNEI. The CDR3 totals 13 residues. Deletions cut 6 bases from V and 10 bases from J, with 16 bases between. CDR3 DNA: TGTGCCAGCAGCCAAATGGGGGGGCCCGAGCAGTTCTTC. As protein: CASSQMGGPEQFF. The full variable domain, rest sourced from reference TRBV2 and TRBJ2-1, is EPEVTQTPSHQVTQMGQEVILRCVPISNHLYFYWYRQILGQKVEFLVSFYNNEISEKSEIFDDQFSVERPDGSNFTLKIRSTKLEDSAMYFCASSQMGGPEQFFGPGTRLTVL.

This chain links TRBV9 with TRBJ2-5; D is possibly TRBD1 (6 bases). Trimming took 3 bases from V and 2 from J, leaving 17 bases between them. Germline-derived CDR1 and CDR2 are SGDLS and YYNGEE. This CDR3 region has 16 residues. CDR3 protein: CASSERIQGPQETQYF. As DNA, the CDR3 is TGTGCCAGCAGCGAGAGAATACAGGGACCTCAAGAGACCCAGTACTTC.

The chain uses TRBV12-3 or TRBV12-4 and TRBJ2-1; D may be TRBD1 (6 bases). V gave up 6 bases and J gave up 9 bases, with 12 bases separating them. The CDR3 has 12 residues. The DNA for the CDR3 is TGTGCCAGCAGGCCCAGGGGTACTGAGCAGTTCTTC. Translated: CASRPRGTEQFF.

This clone was picked up one time. The V and J genes are TRBV29-1 and TRBJ2-2; D is possibly TRBD1 or TRBD2 (5 bases each). The CDR3 runs 14 residues. Trimming took 0 bases from V and 7 from J, leaving 12 bases between them. Looked up from germline, CDR1 is SQVTM and CDR2 is ANQGSEA. The CDR3 region is CSVEDLGAGGELFF. For the CDR3, the DNA is TGCAGCGTTGAAGATCTAGGGGCGGGCGGGGAGCTGTTTTTT.

Turning to this clone: Mismatch with germline at one junction end may stem from a read error. J is TRBJ2-7 and V is TRBV11-2; a weak D match, TRBD1 (6 bases). Germline CDR1 reads SGHAT; CDR2 reads FQNNGV. This CDR3 comprises 12 residues. Here the CDR3 reads CASTLTGFAQYF. The CDR3 DNA sequence: TGTGCCAGCACCTTAACAGGGTTTGCGCAGTACTTC.

The CDR3 here is CASSPRRWDPGEQFF. CDR3 nucleotide sequence: TGTGCCAGCAGCCCTCGTCGTTGGGATCCTGGTGAGCAGTTCTTC. This chain joins TRBV9 and TRBJ2-1; D not resolved. Germline V lookup: CDR1 SGDLS, CDR2 YYNGEE. V lost 4 bases and J 9 bases, leaving 20 bases between the germline ends. The CDR3 is made up of 15 amino acids.

This clone has just a few counts. The gene calls are TRBV7-2 and TRBJ1-1; tentative D call: TRBD1 (5 bases). This CDR3 is 17 amino acids long. Between the trimmed V and J ends, which lost 5 bases and 0 bases, there was a span of 19 bases. Germline lookup yields CDR1 SGHTA and CDR2 FQGNSA. The CDR3 loop reads CASSRQPLGPMNTEAFF. The CDR3 DNA sequence: TGTGCCAGCAGCCGCCAACCATTGGGACCGATGAACACTGAAGCTTTCTTT.

The chain employs TRBV7-9 and TRBJ1-2; 8 nucleotides agree with TRBD1. CDR3 length: 13 amino acids. Germline trimming cut 4 bases from V and 8 bases from J; bases unmatched to any gene: 6. Germline V gene lookup returns CDR1 SEHNR and CDR2 FQNEAQ (reference sequence). CDR3 DNA sequence: TGTGCCAGCAGCTCGGACAGGGTCGGAGGCTACACCTTC. Translation: CASSSDRVGGYTF.

V and J are TRBV2 and TRBJ1-1; a weak D match, TRBD1 (5 bases). In germline, CDR1 is SNHLY, CDR2 FYNNEI. V shed 10 bases and J shed 1 base, with 13 bases lying between them. This CDR3 comprises 13 residues. CDR3: CATSREGNTEAFF. In DNA form, the CDR3 reads TGTGCCACCTCCAGGGAGGGGAACACTGAAGCTTTCTTT.